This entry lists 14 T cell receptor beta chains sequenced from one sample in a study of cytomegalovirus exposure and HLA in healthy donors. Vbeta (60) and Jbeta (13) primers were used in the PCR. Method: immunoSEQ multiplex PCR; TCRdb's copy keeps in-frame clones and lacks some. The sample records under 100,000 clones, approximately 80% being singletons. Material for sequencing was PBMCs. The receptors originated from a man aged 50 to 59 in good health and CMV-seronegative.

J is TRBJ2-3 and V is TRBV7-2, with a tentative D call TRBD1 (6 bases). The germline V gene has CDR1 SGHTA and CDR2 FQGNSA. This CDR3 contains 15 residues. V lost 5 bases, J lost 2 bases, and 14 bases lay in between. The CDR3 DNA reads TGTGCCAGCAGCCCGCATGGACAGTCCACAGATACGCAGTATTTT. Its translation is CASSPHGQSTDTQYF.

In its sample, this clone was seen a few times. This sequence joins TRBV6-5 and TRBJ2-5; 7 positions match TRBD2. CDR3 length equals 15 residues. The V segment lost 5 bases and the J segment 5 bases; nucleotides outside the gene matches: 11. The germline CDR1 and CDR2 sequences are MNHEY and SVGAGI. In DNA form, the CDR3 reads TGTGCCAGCAGTCCAGGTCGGGGAGGGCTGGAGACCCAGTACTTC. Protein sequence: CASSPGRGGLETQYF.

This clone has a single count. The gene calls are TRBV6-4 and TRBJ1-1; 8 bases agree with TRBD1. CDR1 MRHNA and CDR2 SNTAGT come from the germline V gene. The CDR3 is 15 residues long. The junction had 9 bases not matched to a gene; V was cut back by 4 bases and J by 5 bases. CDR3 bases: TGTGCCAGCAGTGCGAACGGACAGGGACGGACTGAAGCTTTCTTT. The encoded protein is CASSANGQGRTEAFF.

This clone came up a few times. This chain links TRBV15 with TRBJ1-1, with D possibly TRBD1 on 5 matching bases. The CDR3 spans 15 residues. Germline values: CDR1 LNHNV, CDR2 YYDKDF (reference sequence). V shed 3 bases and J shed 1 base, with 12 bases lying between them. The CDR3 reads CATSSGVGGNTEAFF. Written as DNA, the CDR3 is TGTGCCACCAGCAGTGGGGTGGGGGGGAACACTGAAGCTTTCTTT.

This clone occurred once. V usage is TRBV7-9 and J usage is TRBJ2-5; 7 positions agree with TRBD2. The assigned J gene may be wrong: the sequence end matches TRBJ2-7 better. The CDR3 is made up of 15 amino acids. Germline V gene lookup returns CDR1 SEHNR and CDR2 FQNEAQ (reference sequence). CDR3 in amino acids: CASSLAGRGTYEQYF. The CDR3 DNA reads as TGTGCCAGCAGCTTAGCAGGGAGGGGAACCTACGAGCAGTACTTC.

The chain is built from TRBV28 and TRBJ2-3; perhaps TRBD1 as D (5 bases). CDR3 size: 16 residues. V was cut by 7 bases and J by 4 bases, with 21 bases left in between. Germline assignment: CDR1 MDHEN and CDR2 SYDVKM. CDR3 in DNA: TGTGCCAGCACCTCACCCGGGCGCGGCAGGGCAGATACGCAGTATTTT. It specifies CASTSPGRGRADTQYF.

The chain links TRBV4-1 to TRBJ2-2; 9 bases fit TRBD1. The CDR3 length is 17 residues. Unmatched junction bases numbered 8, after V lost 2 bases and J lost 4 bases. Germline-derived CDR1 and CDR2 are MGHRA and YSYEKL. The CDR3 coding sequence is TGCGCCAGCAGCCAACCCTACAGGGGGCGCGGCACCGGGGAGCTGTTTTTT. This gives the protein CASSQPYRGRGTGELFF.

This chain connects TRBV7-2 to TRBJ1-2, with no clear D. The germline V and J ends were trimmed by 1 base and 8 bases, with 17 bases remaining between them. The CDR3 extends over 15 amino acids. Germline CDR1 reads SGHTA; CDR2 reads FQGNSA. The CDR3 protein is CASSLVEGRWEGYTF. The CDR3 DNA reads TGTGCCAGCAGCTTAGTGGAGGGTCGCTGGGAAGGCTACACCTTC.

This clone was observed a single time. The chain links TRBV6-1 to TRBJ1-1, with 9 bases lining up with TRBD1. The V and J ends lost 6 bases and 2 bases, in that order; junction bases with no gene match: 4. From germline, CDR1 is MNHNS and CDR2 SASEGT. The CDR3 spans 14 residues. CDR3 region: CASSLDRGNTEAFF. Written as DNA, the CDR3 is TGTGCCAGCAGCTTGGACAGGGGAAACACTGAAGCTTTCTTT.

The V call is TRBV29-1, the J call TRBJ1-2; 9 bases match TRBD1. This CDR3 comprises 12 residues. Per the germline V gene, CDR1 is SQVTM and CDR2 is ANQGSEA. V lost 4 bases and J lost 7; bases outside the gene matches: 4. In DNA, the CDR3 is TGCAGCGTTGGGGGACAGGGTAGTGGCTACACCTTC. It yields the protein CSVGGQGSGYTF.

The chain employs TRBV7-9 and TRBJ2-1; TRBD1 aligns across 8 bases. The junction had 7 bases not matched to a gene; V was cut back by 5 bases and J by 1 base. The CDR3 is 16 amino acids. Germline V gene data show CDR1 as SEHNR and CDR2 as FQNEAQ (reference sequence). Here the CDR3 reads CASSPQGVSSYNEQFF. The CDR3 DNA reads TGTGCCAGCAGCCCACAGGGGGTGAGTTCCTACAATGAGCAGTTCTTC.

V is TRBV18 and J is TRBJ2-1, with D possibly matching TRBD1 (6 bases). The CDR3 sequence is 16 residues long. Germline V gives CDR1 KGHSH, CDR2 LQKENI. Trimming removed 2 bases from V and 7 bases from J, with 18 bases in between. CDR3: CASSPGTHRSKNEQFF. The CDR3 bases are TGTGCCAGCTCACCAGGGACACATCGGTCTAAGAATGAGCAGTTCTTC.

The CDR3, as DNA: TGTGCCAGCAGTTTCGGGACAGAGAGGGAAAAACTGTTTTTT. It yields the protein CASSFGTEREKLFF. The J gene is TRBJ1-4, the V gene TRBV28; 7 nucleotides agree with TRBD1. The CDR3 has 14 residues. Trimming at V came to 3 bases and at J to 8 bases, leaving 6 bases not matched to a gene. From germline, CDR1 is MDHEN and CDR2 SYDVKM.

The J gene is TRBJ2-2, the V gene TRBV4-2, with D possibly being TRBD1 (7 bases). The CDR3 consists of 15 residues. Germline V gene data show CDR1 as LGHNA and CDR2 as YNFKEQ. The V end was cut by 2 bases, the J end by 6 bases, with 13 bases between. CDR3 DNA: TGTGCCAGCAGCCAATTCACAGGGGAGGCCGGGGAGCTGTTTTTT. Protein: CASSQFTGEAGELFF.